This TCR beta chain was captured in a study of T cell repertoires in cytomegalovirus infection. TCRdb analysed the reads with MiXCR anew, one entry per CDR3 protein. The top ten hold 6.5% to 9.5% of the sample, which has approximately 97,000 distinct CDR3 sequences, 16% seen once. The sequence was obtained from a human donor in good health (CMV status not recorded). Some clones in this sample may be carry-over from other donors' samples. Sequencing was carried out using PBMCs.

CDR3 nucleotide sequence: TGTGCCAGCAGCTTAGGGGGGGCCGCCCATGAAGCTTTCTTT. Residues: CASSLGGAAHEAFF. The V call is TRBV11-2, the J call TRBJ1-1, with a weak D call TRBD1 (6 bases). Trimming stripped 1 base from V and 7 bases from J, with 13 bases between. Germline CDR1 SGHAT, CDR2 FQNNGV. The CDR3 has 14 residues. The variable domain in full, with the rest retrieved from reference TRBV11-2 and TRBJ1-1, is EAGVAQSPRYKIIEKRQSVAFWCNPISGHATLYWYQQILGQGPKLLIQFQNNGVVDDSQLPKDRFSAERLKGVDSTLKIQPAKLEDSAVYLCASSLGGAAHEAFFGQGTRLTVV.